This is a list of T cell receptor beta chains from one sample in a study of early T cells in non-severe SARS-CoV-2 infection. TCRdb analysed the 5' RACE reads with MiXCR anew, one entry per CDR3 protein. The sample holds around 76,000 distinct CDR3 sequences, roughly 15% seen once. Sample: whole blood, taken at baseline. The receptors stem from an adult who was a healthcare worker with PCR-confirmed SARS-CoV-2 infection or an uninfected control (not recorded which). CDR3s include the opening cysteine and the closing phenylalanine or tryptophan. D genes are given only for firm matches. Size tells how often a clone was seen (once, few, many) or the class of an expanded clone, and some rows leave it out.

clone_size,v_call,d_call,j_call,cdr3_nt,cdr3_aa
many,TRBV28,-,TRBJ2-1,TGTGCCAGCAGTTTAGGTGGGAGGGAGCAGTTCTTC,CASSLGGREQFF
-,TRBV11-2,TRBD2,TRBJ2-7,TGTGCCAGCAGCTTGTTACTAGCGGGAGGCCACGAGCAGTACTTC,CASSLLLAGGHEQYF
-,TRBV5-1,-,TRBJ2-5,TGCGCCAGCAGCTTTCAGGGAGACCAAGAGACCCAGTACTTC,CASSFQGDQETQYF
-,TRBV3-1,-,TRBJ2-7,TGTGCCGCGGGGAGGGGGAACGAGCAGTACTTC,CAAGRGNEQYF
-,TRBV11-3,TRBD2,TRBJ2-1,TGTGCCAGCAGCTTAGCTCCGACTAGCGGGATAGTCTACAATGAGCAGTTCTTC,CASSLAPTSGIVYNEQFF
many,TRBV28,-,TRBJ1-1,TGTGCCAGCAGTTTAGGACCCACTGAAGCTTTCTTT,CASSLGPTEAFF
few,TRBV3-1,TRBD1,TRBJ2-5,TGTGCCAGCAGCCATCCCGGGACAGGGACAGAGACCCAGTACTTC,CASSHPGTGTETQYF
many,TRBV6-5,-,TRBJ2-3,TGTGCCAGCAGTTACGCGGGATCCCGGGTCGGAGATACGCAGTATTTT,CASSYAGSRVGDTQYF
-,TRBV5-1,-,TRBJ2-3,TGCGCCAGCAGCTTGGGGGTCTCCACAGATACGCAGTATTTT,CASSLGVSTDTQYF
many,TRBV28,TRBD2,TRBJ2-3,TGTGCCAGCAGTTTAGCGGGCGCGAGCGGGATCACAGATACGCAGTATTTT,CASSLAGASGITDTQYF
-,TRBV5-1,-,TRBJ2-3,TGCGCCAGCGGTATTGCGCAGGAGTCAGATACGCAGTATTTT,CASGIAQESDTQYF
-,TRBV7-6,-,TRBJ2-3,TGTGCCAGCAGCTCCCCCCAAGGTCGGGGATGGGGCACAGATACGCAGTATTTT,CASSSPQGRGWGTDTQYF
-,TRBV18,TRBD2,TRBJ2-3,TGTGCCAGCTCACCCGCTAGCGGGAAGATAGATACGCAGTATTTT,CASSPASGKIDTQYF
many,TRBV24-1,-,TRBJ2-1,TGTGCCACCAGTGATTCGCGGCCGGGGCAATACAATGAGCAGTTCTTC,CATSDSRPGQYNEQFF
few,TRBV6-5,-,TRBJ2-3,TGTGCCAGCAGTTTTACTGGAGCAGATACGCAGTATTTT,CASSFTGADTQYF
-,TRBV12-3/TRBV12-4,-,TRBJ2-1,TGTGCCAGCAGTCTTTTCGACTTGAGCTCCTACAATGAGCAGTTCTTC,CASSLFDLSSYNEQFF
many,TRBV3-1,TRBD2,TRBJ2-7,TGTGCCAGCAGCCAAGGGGCTAGCGGGGGCCCCCGGCAGTACTTC,CASSQGASGGPRQYF
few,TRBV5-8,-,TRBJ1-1,TGTGCCAGCAGGGTAGATTTGAACACTGAAGCTTTCTTT,CASRVDLNTEAFF
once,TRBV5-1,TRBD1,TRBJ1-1,TGCGCCAGCAGCCGGACAGGGGGAGGGACTGAAGCTTTCTTT,CASSRTGGGTEAFF
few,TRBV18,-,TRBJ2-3,TGTGCCAGCTCACCAGCAGTTGGGAAGGATACGCAGTATTTT,CASSPAVGKDTQYF
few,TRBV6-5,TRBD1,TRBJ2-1,TGTGCCAGCAGTTACGACAGGGATCCCTACAATGAGCAGTTCTTC,CASSYDRDPYNEQFF
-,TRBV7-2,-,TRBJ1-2,TGTGCCAGCAGCCCCGGACAGAACTATGGCTACACCTTC,CASSPGQNYGYTF